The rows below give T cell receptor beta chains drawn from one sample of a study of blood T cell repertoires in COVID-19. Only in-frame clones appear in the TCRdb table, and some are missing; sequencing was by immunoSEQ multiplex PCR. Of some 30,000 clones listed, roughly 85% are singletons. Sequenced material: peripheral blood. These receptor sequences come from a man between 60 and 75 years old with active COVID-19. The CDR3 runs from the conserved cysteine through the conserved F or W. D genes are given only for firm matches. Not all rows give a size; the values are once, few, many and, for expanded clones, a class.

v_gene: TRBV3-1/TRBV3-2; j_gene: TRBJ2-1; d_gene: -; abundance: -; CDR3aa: CASSQYYFNEQFF; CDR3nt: TGTGCCAGCAGCCAATACTATTTCAATGAGCAGTTCTTC
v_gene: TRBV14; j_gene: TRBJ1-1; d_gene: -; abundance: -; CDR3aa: CASSQASGGGEAFF; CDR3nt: TGTGCCAGCAGCCAAGCTTCCGGGGGGGGTGAAGCTTTCTTT
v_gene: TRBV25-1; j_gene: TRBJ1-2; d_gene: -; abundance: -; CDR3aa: CASSARVGYGYTF; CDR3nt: TGTGCCAGCAGTGCCCGGGTCGGGTATGGCTACACCTTC
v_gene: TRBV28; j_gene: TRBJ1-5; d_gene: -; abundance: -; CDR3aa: CASMGGNQPQHF; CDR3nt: TGTGCCAGCATGGGGGGAAATCAGCCCCAGCATTTT
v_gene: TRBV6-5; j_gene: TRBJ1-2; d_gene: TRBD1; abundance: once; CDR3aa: CASRGTGSFYGYTF; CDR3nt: TGTGCCAGCAGAGGGACAGGGTCGTTCTATGGCTACACCTTC
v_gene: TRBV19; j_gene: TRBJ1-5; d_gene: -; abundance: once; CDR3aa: CASTTIGQGQPQHF; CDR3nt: TGTGCCAGTACCACGATAGGTCAGGGTCAGCCCCAGCATTTT
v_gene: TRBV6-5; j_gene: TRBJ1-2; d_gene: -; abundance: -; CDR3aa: CASSSQGSYGYTF; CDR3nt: TGTGCCAGCAGTTCGCAGGGAAGCTATGGCTACACCTTC
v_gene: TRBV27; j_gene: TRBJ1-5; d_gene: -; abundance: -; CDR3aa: CASRGQGYQPQHF; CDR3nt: TGTGCCAGCAGAGGTCAGGGGTATCAGCCCCAGCATTTT
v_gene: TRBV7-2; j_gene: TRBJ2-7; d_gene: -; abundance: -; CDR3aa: CASTGQLRDEQYF; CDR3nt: TGTGCCAGCACCGGACAACTTCGCGACGAGCAGTACTTC
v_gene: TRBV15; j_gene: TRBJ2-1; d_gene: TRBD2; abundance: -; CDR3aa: CATSRAREGYNEQFF; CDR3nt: TGTGCCACCAGCAGAGCGCGGGAGGGATACAATGAGCAGTTCTTC